The 6 T cell receptor beta chains below come from one sample, sequenced in a study of T-cell memory formation after mild COVID-19 (dated by TCRdb to the early 2020s). Libraries were prepared through 5' RACE. Sequencing used an Illumina NovaSeq 6000. TCRdb trimmed the raw reads at Q25, called clones with MiXCR and kept productive beta chains. CDR3 protein sequences are deduplicated, and each keeps its most common genes and DNA. Within this sample are 250,000 to 350,000 distinct CDR3 sequences, with about a sixth of them counted one time only. The top ten constitute 22% of the sample. Sequenced sample: PBMCs or a T cell subset sorted from them (not recorded which). Receptors were obtained from a man aged 18 to 29 who had mild COVID-19 (a few samples of this study predate the infection). The sample titles of this study are shuffled in the database, so cell type and time point are left out; the donor was told from shared clones.

There are many counts of this clonotype. The chain has TRBV7-8 and TRBJ2-1; no firm D call. The CDR3 extends over 13 amino acids. The ends were cut back, 5 bases at V and 7 bases at J, with 12 bases in the middle. Germline CDR1 SGHVS, CDR2 FQNEAQ. The CDR3 nucleotides are TGTGCCAGCAGCCCGGCCGAAGGGAATGAGCAGTTCTTC. Protein sequence: CASSPAEGNEQFF.

This clonotype was counted ten times or more. The chain is built from TRBV7-6 and TRBJ2-5, with TRBD2 identical over 11 bases. Losses at the gene ends were 0 bases for V and 2 bases for J; bases not matched to a gene: 8. The CDR3 has 18 residues. CDR1 is SGHVS and CDR2 is FNYEAQ in the germline V gene. The CDR3 is CASSLASSGGPKQETQYF. For the CDR3, the DNA is TGTGCCAGCAGCTTAGCCTCTAGCGGGGGGCCGAAGCAAGAGACCCAGTACTTC.

This clonotype was counted ten times or more. This chain uses TRBV10-3 with TRBJ2-1, with TRBD1 matching over 9 bases. CDR1 is ENHRY and CDR2 is SYGVKD in the germline V gene. This CDR3 is 17 amino acids long. J was trimmed by 0 bases and V by 3 bases; bases with no gene match: 6. CDR3 DNA: TGTGCCATCAGTGAAATGACAGGGGGAGACTCCTACAATGAGCAGTTCTTC. Its translation is CAISEMTGGDSYNEQFF.

This clonotype was seen only a few times. This sequence joins TRBV5-1 and TRBJ1-1; weak D call: TRBD1 (5 bases). The CDR3 has 14 residues. Trimming shortened V by 1 base and J by 4 bases, and 11 bases separated the two germline ends. Germline loops: CDR1 SGHRS, CDR2 YFSETQ. The CDR3 bases are TGCGCCAGCAGCTTGTTTTACGGGGGCACTGAAGCTTTCTTT. This gives the protein CASSLFYGGTEAFF.

V gene TRBV12-3 or TRBV12-4 combines with J gene TRBJ1-4, with D perhaps matching TRBD1 (5 bases). This CDR3 spans 15 amino acids. Deletions cut 3 bases from V and 3 bases from J, with 11 bases between. CDR3 nucleotide sequence: TGTGCCAGCAGTTTTGTTACAGGACCTAATGAAAAACTGTTTTTT. Translating gives CASSFVTGPNEKLFF.

The chain carries TRBV6-5 and TRBJ2-2; D unresolved. CDR1 is MNHEY, CDR2 SVGAGI, per germline. Trimming cost V 2 bases and J 4 bases, with 5 bases left between them. The CDR3 length is 13 residues. CDR3 coding DNA: TGTGCCAGCAGTTACGGTCCCACCGGGGAGCTGTTTTTT. It specifies CASSYGPTGELFF.